The rows below give T cell receptor beta chains drawn from one sample of a study of T cell responses to AZD1222 COVID-19 vaccine. TCRdb's table, derived via immunoSEQ multiplex PCR, lists solely in-frame clones and lacks some. The table has under 50,000 clones, about 90% seen once. The sample consisted of peripheral blood, taken 28 days after the second dose of the MenACWY control vaccine. The source is an adult who received the MenACWY meningococcal vaccine as a control. Each CDR3 is given with its conserved first and last residue. Each record gives: J gene, V gene, D gene, clone size, CDR3 protein, CDR3 DNA. The D gene is left open where the match is weak. A row's size may be missing; if present it is once, few, many or a size class.

j_call: TRBJ2-7; v_call: TRBV3-1/TRBV3-2; d_call: TRBD2; clone_size: few; cdr3_aa: CASSQGLAGNEQYF; cdr3_nt: TGTGCCAGCAGCCAAGGACTAGCGGGAAACGAGCAGTACTTC
j_call: TRBJ1-1; v_call: TRBV7-4; d_call: TRBD1; clone_size: once; cdr3_aa: CASSLGQGAGTEAFF; cdr3_nt: TGTGCCAGCAGCTTGGGCCAGGGGGCAGGGACTGAAGCTTTCTTT
j_call: TRBJ2-3; v_call: TRBV6-4; d_call: .; clone_size: .; cdr3_aa: CASSDRPSSPDTQYF; cdr3_nt: TGTGCCAGCAGTGACCGACCTAGCTCTCCAGATACGCAGTATTTT
j_call: TRBJ2-1; v_call: TRBV9; d_call: TRBD2; clone_size: .; cdr3_aa: CASSVGVSGGSYNEQFF; cdr3_nt: TGTGCCAGCAGCGTCGGGGTATCGGGAGGCTCCTACAATGAGCAGTTCTTC
j_call: TRBJ2-2; v_call: TRBV7-6; d_call: .; clone_size: once; cdr3_aa: CASSPVSGASTGELFF; cdr3_nt: TGTGCCAGCAGCCCCGTTTCAGGGGCGAGCACCGGGGAGCTGTTTTTT
j_call: TRBJ1-2; v_call: TRBV11-2; d_call: .; clone_size: .; cdr3_aa: CASSFNSHNYGYTF; cdr3_nt: TGTGCCAGCAGCTTTAACAGCCATAACTATGGCTACACCTTC
j_call: TRBJ2-7; v_call: TRBV27; d_call: TRBD2; clone_size: .; cdr3_aa: CASSTSGTSGAYEQYF; cdr3_nt: TGTGCCAGCAGTACTTCCGGGACTAGCGGCGCCTACGAGCAGTACTTC
j_call: TRBJ2-6; v_call: TRBV3-1/TRBV3-2; d_call: TRBD1; clone_size: .; cdr3_aa: CASSHTNRGLGAGANVLTF; cdr3_nt: TGTGCCAGCAGCCACACCAACAGGGGGCTGGGGGCTGGGGCCAACGTCCTGACTTTC
j_call: TRBJ2-3; v_call: TRBV6-1; d_call: TRBD2; clone_size: .; cdr3_aa: CASSVRGLAVPIPTDTQYF; cdr3_nt: TGTGCCAGCAGTGTAAGGGGACTAGCGGTACCTATTCCCACAGATACGCAGTATTTT
j_call: TRBJ2-2; v_call: TRBV28; d_call: .; clone_size: once; cdr3_aa: CASNKEVGIYTGELFF; cdr3_nt: TGTGCCAGCAACAAGGAGGTCGGAATTTACACCGGGGAGCTGTTTTTT
j_call: TRBJ2-3; v_call: TRBV11-2; d_call: .; clone_size: .; cdr3_aa: CASSLVMGASTDTQYF; cdr3_nt: TGTGCCAGCAGCTTAGTTATGGGGGCGAGCACAGATACGCAGTATTTT
j_call: TRBJ2-3; v_call: TRBV5-4; d_call: .; clone_size: .; cdr3_aa: CASSAMDGPDTQYF; cdr3_nt: TGTGCCAGCAGCGCTATGGACGGGCCGGATACGCAGTATTTT
j_call: TRBJ1-1; v_call: TRBV24-1; d_call: .; clone_size: .; cdr3_aa: CATTNVMNTEAFF; cdr3_nt: TGTGCCACCACTAACGTCATGAACACTGAAGCTTTCTTT
j_call: TRBJ2-7; v_call: TRBV29-1; d_call: TRBD2; clone_size: .; cdr3_aa: CSVGTSGSYEQYF; cdr3_nt: TGCAGCGTCGGGACTAGCGGGAGCTACGAGCAGTACTTC
j_call: TRBJ1-2; v_call: TRBV27; d_call: .; clone_size: .; cdr3_aa: CASSSDRRGYTF; cdr3_nt: TGTGCCAGCAGTTCGGACCGGCGGGGCTACACCTTC
j_call: TRBJ2-2; v_call: TRBV2; d_call: .; clone_size: .; cdr3_aa: CASSGKNTGELFF; cdr3_nt: TGTGCCAGCAGTGGAAAGAACACCGGGGAGCTGTTTTTT
j_call: TRBJ2-1; v_call: TRBV6-1; d_call: TRBD1; clone_size: .; cdr3_aa: CASSEDRSTYNEQFF; cdr3_nt: TGTGCCAGCAGTGAGGACAGGTCCACCTACAATGAGCAGTTCTTC
j_call: TRBJ2-1; v_call: TRBV7-3; d_call: .; clone_size: .; cdr3_aa: CASSLGNEQFF; cdr3_nt: TGTGCCAGCAGCTTAGGCAATGAGCAGTTCTTC
j_call: TRBJ1-2; v_call: TRBV5-4; d_call: .; clone_size: .; cdr3_aa: CASSLVGQGHGYTF; cdr3_nt: TGTGCCAGCAGCTTGGTCGGGCAGGGCCATGGCTACACCTTC
j_call: TRBJ1-1; v_call: TRBV11-2; d_call: .; clone_size: .; cdr3_aa: CASSLAAMGTTEAFF; cdr3_nt: TGTGCCAGCAGCTTAGCCGCGATGGGTACCACTGAAGCTTTCTTT
j_call: TRBJ2-1; v_call: TRBV19; d_call: .; clone_size: .; cdr3_aa: CASIAGLPYNEQFF; cdr3_nt: TGTGCCAGTATCGCAGGGTTACCCTACAATGAGCAGTTCTTC
j_call: TRBJ2-2; v_call: TRBV7-5; d_call: .; clone_size: .; cdr3_aa: CVRSYKQGATTGELFF; cdr3_nt: TGTGTCAGAAGCTACAAACAGGGGGCAACCACCGGGGAGCTGTTTTTT
j_call: TRBJ2-2; v_call: TRBV9; d_call: TRBD2; clone_size: once; cdr3_aa: CASSVASGTLGELFF; cdr3_nt: TGTGCCAGCAGCGTAGCTAGCGGGACTCTCGGGGAGCTGTTTTTT
j_call: TRBJ2-5; v_call: TRBV13; d_call: TRBD2; clone_size: .; cdr3_aa: CASRPIPLAAQETQYF; cdr3_nt: TGTGCCAGCAGACCAATCCCTCTAGCGGCCCAAGAGACCCAGTACTTC
j_call: TRBJ1-5; v_call: TRBV28; d_call: TRBD1; clone_size: .; cdr3_aa: CASRDRDNQPQHF; cdr3_nt: TGTGCCAGCAGAGACAGGGACAATCAGCCCCAGCATTTT
j_call: TRBJ2-1; v_call: TRBV3-1/TRBV3-2; d_call: TRBD2; clone_size: .; cdr3_aa: CASSFRVLRDYGNEQFF; cdr3_nt: TGTGCCAGCAGCTTCCGAGTCCTCCGGGACTATGGCAATGAGCAGTTCTTC
j_call: TRBJ2-7; v_call: TRBV24-1; d_call: .; clone_size: .; cdr3_aa: CATSESSYEQYF; cdr3_nt: TGTGCCACCAGTGAAAGCTCCTACGAGCAGTACTTC
j_call: TRBJ1-2; v_call: TRBV24-1; d_call: .; clone_size: .; cdr3_aa: CATSQGYGYTF; cdr3_nt: TGTGCCACCAGTCAGGGCTATGGCTACACCTTC